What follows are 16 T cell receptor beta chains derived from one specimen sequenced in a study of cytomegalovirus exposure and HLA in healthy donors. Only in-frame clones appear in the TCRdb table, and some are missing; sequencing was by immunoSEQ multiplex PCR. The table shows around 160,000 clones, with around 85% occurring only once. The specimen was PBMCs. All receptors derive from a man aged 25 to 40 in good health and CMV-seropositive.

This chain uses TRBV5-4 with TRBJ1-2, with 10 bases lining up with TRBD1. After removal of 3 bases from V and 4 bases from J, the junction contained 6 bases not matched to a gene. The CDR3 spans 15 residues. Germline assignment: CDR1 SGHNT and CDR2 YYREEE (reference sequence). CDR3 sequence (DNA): TGTGCCAGCAGCTCGGGGACAGGGGCTTCCTATGGCTACACCTTC. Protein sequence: CASSSGTGASYGYTF.

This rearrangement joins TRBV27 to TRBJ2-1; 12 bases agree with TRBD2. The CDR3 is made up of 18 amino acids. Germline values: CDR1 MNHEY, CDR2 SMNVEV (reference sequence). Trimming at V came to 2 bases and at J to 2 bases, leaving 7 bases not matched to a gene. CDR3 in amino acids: CASSLGLAGGTTYNEQFF. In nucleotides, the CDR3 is TGTGCCAGCAGTTTAGGGCTAGCGGGGGGGACGACCTACAATGAGCAGTTCTTC.

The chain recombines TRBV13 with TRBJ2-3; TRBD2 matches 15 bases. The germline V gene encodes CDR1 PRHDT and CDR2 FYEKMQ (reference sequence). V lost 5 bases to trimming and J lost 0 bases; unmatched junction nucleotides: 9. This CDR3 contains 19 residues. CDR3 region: CASSRPRTSGGASTDTQYF. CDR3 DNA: TGTGCCAGCAGCCGGCCCCGGACTAGCGGGGGGGCTAGCACAGATACGCAGTATTTT.

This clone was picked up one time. CDR3 in DNA: TGTGCCAGCAGCGTAGGGGGAGCGGTGAGCTCCTACAATGAGCAGTTCTTC. Protein sequence: CASSVGGAVSSYNEQFF. The chain combines TRBV9 with TRBJ2-1; tentative D call: TRBD2 (5 bases). The CDR3 runs 17 residues. Germline assignment: CDR1 SGDLS and CDR2 YYNGEE. V was cut by 0 bases and J by 0 bases, with 13 bases left in between.

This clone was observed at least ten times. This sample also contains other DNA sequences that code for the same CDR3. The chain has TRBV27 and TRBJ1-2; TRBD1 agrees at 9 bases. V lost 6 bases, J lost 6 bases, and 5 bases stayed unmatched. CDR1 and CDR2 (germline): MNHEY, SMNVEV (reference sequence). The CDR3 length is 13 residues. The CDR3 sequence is CASSSGQGNGYTF. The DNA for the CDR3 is TGTGCCAGCAGCTCCGGACAGGGGAATGGCTACACCTTC.

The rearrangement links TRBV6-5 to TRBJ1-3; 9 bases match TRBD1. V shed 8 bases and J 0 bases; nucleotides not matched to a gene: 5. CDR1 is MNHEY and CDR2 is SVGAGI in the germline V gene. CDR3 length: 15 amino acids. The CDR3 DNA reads TGTGCCAGCGGGCGGGACAGGGACTCTGGAAACACCATATATTTT. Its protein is CASGRDRDSGNTIYF.

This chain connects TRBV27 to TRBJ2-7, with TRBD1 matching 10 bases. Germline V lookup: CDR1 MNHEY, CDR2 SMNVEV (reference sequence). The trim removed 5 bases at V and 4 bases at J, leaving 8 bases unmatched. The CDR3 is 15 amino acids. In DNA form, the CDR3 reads TGTGCCAGCAGTCCTCGGGGGACAGGGGTTTACGAGCAGTACTTC. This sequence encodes CASSPRGTGVYEQYF.

In DNA, the CDR3 is TGTGCCAGCAACCCCCGGGGGGATCTTGGCAATGAGCAGTTCTTC. Amino acid sequence: CASNPRGDLGNEQFF. The chain employs TRBV6-1 and TRBJ2-1; 7 bases match TRBD2. Germline V gives CDR1 MNHNS, CDR2 SASEGT. CDR3 length: 15 amino acids. With 7 bases clipped from V and 6 bases from J, the junction kept 12 bases outside the gene matches.

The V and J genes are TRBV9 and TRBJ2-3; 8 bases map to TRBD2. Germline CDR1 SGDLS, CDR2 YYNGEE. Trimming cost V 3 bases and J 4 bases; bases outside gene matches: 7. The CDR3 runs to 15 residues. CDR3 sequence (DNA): TGTGCCAGCAGCGCTACCGGGACTAGTGCAGATACGCAGTATTTT. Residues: CASSATGTSADTQYF. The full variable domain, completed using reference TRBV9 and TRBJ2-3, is DSGVTQTPKHLITATGQRVTLRCSPRSGDLSVYWYQQSLDQGLQFLIQYYNGEERAKGNILERFSAQQFPDLHSELNLSSLELGDSALYFCASSATGTSADTQYFGPGTRLTVL.

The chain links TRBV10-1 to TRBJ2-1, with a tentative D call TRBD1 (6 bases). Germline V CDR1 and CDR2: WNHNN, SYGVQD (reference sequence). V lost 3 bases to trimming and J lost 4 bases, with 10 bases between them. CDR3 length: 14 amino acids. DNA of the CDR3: TGCGCCAGCAGTGACCGGGACAAATACAATGAGCAGTTCTTC. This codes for CASSDRDKYNEQFF.

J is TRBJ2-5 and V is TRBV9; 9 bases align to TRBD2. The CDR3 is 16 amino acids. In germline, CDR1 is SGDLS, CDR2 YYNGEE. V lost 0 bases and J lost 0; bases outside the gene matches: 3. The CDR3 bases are TGTGCCAGCAGCGTAGGCGTAGCGGGGGACCAAGAGACCCAGTACTTC. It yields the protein CASSVGVAGDQETQYF.

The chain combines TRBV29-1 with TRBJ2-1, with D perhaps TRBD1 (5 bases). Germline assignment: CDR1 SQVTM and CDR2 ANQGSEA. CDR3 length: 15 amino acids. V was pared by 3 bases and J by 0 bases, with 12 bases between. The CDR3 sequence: CSVDVRASSYNEQFF. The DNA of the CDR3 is TGCAGCGTTGACGTCAGGGCCAGCTCCTACAATGAGCAGTTCTTC.

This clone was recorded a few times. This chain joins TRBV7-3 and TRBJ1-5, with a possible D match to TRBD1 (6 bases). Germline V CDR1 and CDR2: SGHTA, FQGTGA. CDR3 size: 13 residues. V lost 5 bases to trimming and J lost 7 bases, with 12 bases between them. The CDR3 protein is CASSPETGQPQHF. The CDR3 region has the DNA TGTGCCAGCAGCCCCGAAACAGGGCAGCCCCAGCATTTT.

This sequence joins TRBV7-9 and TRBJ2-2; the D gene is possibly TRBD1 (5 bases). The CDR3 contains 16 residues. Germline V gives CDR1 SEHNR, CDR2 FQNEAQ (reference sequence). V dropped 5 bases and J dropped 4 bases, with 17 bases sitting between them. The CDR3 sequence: CASSPTTVQVTGELFF. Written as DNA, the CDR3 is TGTGCCAGCAGCCCCACGACAGTACAGGTCACCGGGGAGCTGTTTTTT.

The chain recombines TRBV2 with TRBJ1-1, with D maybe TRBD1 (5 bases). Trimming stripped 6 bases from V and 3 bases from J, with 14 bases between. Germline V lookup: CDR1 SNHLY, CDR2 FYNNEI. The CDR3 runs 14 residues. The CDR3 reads CASRGTGEHTEAFF. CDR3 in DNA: TGTGCCAGCAGAGGAACAGGCGAACACACTGAAGCTTTCTTT.

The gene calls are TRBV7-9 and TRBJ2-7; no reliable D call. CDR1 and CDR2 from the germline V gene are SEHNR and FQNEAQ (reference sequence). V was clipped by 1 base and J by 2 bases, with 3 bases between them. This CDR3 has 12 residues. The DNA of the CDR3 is TGTGCCAGCAGCTTAGAGCCCTACGAGCAGTACTTC. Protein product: CASSLEPYEQYF.